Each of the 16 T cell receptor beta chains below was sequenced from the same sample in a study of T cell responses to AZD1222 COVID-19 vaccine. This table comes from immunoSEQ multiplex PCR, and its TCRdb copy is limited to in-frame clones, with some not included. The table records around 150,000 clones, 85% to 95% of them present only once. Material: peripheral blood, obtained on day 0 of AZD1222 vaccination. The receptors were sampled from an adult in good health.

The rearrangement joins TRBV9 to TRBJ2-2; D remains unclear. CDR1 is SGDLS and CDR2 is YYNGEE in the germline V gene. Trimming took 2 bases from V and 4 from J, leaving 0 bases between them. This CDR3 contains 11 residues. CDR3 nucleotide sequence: TGTGCCAGCAGCGTCACCGGGGAGCTGTTTTTT. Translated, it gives CASSVTGELFF.

In DNA, the CDR3 is TGTGCCAGCTCACCCGACAGGGAAGTCGGCGAAGCTTTCTTT. This codes for CASSPDREVGEAFF. The V and J genes are TRBV18 and TRBJ1-1; 7 nucleotides line up with TRBD1. The V gene's germline CDR1 is KGHSH and CDR2 LQKENI. The CDR3 is 14 residues long. Trimming cost V 3 bases and J 8 bases; bases outside gene matches: 9.

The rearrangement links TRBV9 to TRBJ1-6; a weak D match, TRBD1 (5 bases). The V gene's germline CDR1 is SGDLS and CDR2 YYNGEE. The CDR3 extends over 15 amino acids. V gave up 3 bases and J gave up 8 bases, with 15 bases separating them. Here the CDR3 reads CASSAGTGGYSPLHF. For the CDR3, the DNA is TGTGCCAGCAGCGCGGGGACCGGCGGTTATTCACCCCTCCACTTT.

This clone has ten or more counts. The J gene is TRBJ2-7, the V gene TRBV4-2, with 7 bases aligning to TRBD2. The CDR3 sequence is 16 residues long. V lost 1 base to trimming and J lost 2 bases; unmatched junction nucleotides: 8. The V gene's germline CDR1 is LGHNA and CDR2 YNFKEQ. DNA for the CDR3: TGTGCCAGCAGCCAAGGTGGGGGGGATAATGCCTACGAGCAGTACTTC. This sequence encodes CASSQGGGDNAYEQYF.

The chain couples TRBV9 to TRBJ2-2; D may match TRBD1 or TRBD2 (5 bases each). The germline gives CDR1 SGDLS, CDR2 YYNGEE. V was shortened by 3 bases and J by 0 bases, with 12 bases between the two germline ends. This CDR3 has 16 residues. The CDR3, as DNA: TGTGCCAGCAGCGGCCGCCCGGGACCGAACACCGGGGAGCTGTTTTTT. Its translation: CASSGRPGPNTGELFF.

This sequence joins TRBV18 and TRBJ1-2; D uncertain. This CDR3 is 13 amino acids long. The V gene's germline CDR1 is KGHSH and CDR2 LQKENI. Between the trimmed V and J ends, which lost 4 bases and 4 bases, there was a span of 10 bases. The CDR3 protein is CASSHSAGYGYTF. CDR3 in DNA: TGTGCCAGCTCACACAGCGCCGGCTATGGCTACACCTTC.

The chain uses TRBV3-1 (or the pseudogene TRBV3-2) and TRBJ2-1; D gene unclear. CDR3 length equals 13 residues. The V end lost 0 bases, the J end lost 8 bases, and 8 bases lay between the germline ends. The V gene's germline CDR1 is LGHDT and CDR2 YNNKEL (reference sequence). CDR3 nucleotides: TGTGCCAGCAGCCAAGATACCCGGCATGAGCAGTTCTTC. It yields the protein CASSQDTRHEQFF.

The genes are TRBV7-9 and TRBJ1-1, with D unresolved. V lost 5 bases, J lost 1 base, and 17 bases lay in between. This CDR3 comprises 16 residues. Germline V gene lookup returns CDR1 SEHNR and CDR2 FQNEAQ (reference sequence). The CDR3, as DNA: TGTGCCAGCAGCATCACCAAGTGGGTAGAGAACACTGAAGCTTTCTTT. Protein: CASSITKWVENTEAFF.

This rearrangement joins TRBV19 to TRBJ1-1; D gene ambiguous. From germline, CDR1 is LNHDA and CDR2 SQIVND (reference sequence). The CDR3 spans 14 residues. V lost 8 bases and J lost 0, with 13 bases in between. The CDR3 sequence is CASGRVGMNTEAFF. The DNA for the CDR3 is TGTGCCAGTGGAAGGGTGGGGATGAACACTGAAGCTTTCTTT.

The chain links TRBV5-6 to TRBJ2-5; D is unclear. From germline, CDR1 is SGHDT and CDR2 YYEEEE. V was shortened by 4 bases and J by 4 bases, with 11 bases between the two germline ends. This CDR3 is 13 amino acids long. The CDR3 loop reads CASSPIAGETQYF. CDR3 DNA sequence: TGTGCCAGCAGCCCCATAGCTGGAGAGACCCAGTACTTC. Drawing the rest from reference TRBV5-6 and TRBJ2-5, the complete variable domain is DAGVTQSPTHLIKTRGQQVTLRCSPKSGHDTVSWYQQALGQGPQFIFQYYEEEERQRGNFPDRFSGHQFPNYSSELNVNALLLGDSALYLCASSPIAGETQYFGPGTRLLVL.

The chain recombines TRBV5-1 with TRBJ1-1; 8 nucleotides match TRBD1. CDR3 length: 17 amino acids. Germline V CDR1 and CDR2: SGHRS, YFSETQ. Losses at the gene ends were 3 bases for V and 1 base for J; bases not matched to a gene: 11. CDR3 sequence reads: CASSSPTGVIKNTEAFF. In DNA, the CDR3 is TGCGCCAGCAGCTCCCCGACAGGGGTGATCAAGAACACTGAAGCTTTCTTT.

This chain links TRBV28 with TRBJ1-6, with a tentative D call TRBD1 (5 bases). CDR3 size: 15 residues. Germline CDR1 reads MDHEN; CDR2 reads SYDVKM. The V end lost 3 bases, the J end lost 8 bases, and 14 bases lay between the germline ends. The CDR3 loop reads CASSFMNRPDSPLHF. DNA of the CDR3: TGTGCCAGCAGTTTTATGAACAGGCCGGATTCACCCCTCCACTTT.

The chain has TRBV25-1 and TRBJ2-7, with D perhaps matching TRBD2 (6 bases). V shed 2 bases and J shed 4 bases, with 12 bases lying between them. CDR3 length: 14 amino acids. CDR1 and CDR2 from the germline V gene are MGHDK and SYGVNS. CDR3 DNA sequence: TGTGCCAGCAGTGAACCGGGAGTGATTTACGAGCAGTACTTC. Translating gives CASSEPGVIYEQYF.

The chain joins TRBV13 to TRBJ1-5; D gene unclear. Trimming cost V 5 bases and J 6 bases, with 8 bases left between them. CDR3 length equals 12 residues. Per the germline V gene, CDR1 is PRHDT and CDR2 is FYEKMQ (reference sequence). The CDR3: CASSRRAQPQHF. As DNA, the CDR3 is TGTGCCAGCAGCAGAAGGGCTCAGCCCCAGCATTTT.

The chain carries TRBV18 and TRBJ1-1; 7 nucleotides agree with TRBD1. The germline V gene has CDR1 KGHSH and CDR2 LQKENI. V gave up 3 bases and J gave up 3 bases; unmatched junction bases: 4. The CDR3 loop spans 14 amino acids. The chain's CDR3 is CASSPTGVDTEAFF. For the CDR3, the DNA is TGTGCCAGCTCACCCACAGGGGTTGACACTGAAGCTTTCTTT.

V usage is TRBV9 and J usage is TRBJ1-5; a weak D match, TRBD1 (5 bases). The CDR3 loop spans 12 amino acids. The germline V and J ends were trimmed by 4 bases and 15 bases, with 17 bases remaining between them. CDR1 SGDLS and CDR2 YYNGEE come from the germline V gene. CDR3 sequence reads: CASSSGGTTLHF. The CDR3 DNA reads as TGTGCCAGCAGCTCCGGGGGTACTACCTTGCATTTT.